The sequence of this T cell receptor beta chain was determined in a study of CD8+CD57+ T cells in acquired aplastic anemia. Study summary: On average, sorted CD4+ and CD8+ cells gave 3.2 ug of DNA. Study-wide points: Patient and control CD8+ Simpson's diversity was not significantly different. Roughly 27 sequences, all CD8+ CDR3, were shared between patients and controls.

V trimming: 3 bases; J trimming: 2 bases; junction bases outside the gene matches: 3. Germline-derived CDR1 and CDR2 are SQVTM and ANQGSEA. There are 15 residues in the CDR3. Flow cytometry had shown expanded CD8+CD57+ cells in the patients chosen for sequencing. Patients had not yet gotten any therapy when their blood was taken for sampling. On this clonotype itself: The antigen is not known.

Genomic DNA, serving as template, underwent TCR beta VDJ and CDR3 profiling. TCRdb used MiXCR to reprocess the reads, holding one entry per CDR3 protein. In the table there are about 120,000 distinct CDR3 sequences, approximately 40% of which are singletons. This sequence was found in a human donor with aplastic anemia. V gene TRBV29-1 combines with J gene TRBJ2-3, with 12 bases fitting TRBD2. The specimen sequenced was sorted CD4+, CD8+, or CD8+CD57+ T cells (not recorded which) from PBMCs. CDR3 sequence (DNA): TGCAGCGTTGACACTAGCGGGGGGCTCACAGATACGCAGTATTTT. Translated: CSVDTSGGLTDTQYF.